These 5 T cell receptor beta chains share one sample of origin, sequenced in a study of T cells in Graves' hyperthyroidism and ophthalmopathy. Amplified TCR beta CDR3 regions came from RNA transcripts. The primer set for the first-round RT-PCR of the TCR CDR3 was HTBI. Each CDR3 protein is one row after TCRdb ran MiXCR on the multiplex PCR reads. The repertoire holds 550,000 to 700,000 distinct CDR3 sequences, roughly 15% seen once, with over 3.5% in the top ten. The sequenced sample consisted of blood. All receptors come from a woman aged 40 to 55 with Graves' ophthalmopathy.

This clonotype showed up many times. The rearrangement uses TRBV19 and TRBJ2-7; D is possibly TRBD1 (6 bases). The germline V gene encodes CDR1 LNHDA and CDR2 SQIVND (reference sequence). Trimming stripped 7 bases from V and 6 bases from J, with 25 bases between. The CDR3 is 16 residues long. CDR3 loop: CASNGQLLDPRGEQYF. The DNA of the CDR3 is TGTGCCAGTAACGGACAGCTACTTGATCCCCGGGGCGAGCAGTACTTC.

This clonotype was found many times. This chain joins TRBV28 and TRBJ1-2; 7 nucleotides agree with TRBD1. J gave up 4 bases and V 6 bases, and 2 bases lay outside the gene matches. This CDR3 spans 12 amino acids. CDR1 and CDR2 from the germline V gene are MDHEN and SYDVKM. The CDR3 DNA reads TGTGCCAGCAGCGGGACAGTCTATGGCTACACCTTC. This sequence encodes CASSGTVYGYTF.

This clonotype was recorded many times. The chain recombines TRBV28 with TRBJ1-5; D uncertain. Germline assignment: CDR1 MDHEN and CDR2 SYDVKM. Deletions cut 1 base from V and 10 bases from J, with 11 bases between. The CDR3 is made up of 13 amino acids. CDR3 in amino acids: CASSLYPSAPQHF. The CDR3 nucleotides read TGTGCCAGCAGTTTATATCCGTCGGCTCCCCAGCATTTT.

This clonotype was recorded a few times. The chain carries TRBV14 and TRBJ2-2; D is uncertain. V gave up 3 bases and J gave up 1 base, with 12 bases separating them. Germline assignment: CDR1 SGHDN and CDR2 FVKESK. The CDR3 contains 16 residues. CDR3 coding DNA: TGTGCCAGCAGCCAGGCCCTCTGGGGGAACACCGGGGAGCTGTTTTTT. This encodes CASSQALWGNTGELFF.

This clonotype was seen ten or more times. This chain connects TRBV28 to TRBJ2-7; D is perhaps TRBD2 (6 bases). Germline assignment: CDR1 MDHEN and CDR2 SYDVKM. The V end was cut by 5 bases, the J end by 5 bases, with 16 bases between. This CDR3 comprises 14 residues. This chain's CDR3 is CASSPFRESNEQYF. CDR3 sequence (DNA): TGTGCCAGCAGTCCTTTCCGGGAGAGTAACGAGCAGTACTTC.